This TCR beta chain emerged from a study of OX40 agonist ivuxolimab in advanced cancers. The germline V gene has CDR1 SEHNR and CDR2 FQNEAQ (reference sequence). The V gene end was trimmed by 4 bases and the J gene end by 1 base; junction bases not matched to a gene: 4. The CDR3 loop spans 15 amino acids. Method: immunoSEQ multiplex PCR; TCRdb's copy keeps in-frame clones and lacks some. This table has 25,000 to 35,000 clones, 91% appearing once. This sequence was found in an adult with an advanced solid tumor such as melanoma, head and neck, liver or kidney cancer. This chain uses TRBV7-9 with TRBJ2-3; 8 nucleotides agree with TRBD1. The specimen was CD4+ or CD8+ T cells sorted from blood, collected in a trial of the OX40 agonist ivuxolimab. Written as DNA, the CDR3 is TGTGCCAGCAGCTCCCAGGGGGCTGGCACAGATACGCAGTATTTT. It translates to CASSSQGAGTDTQYF.